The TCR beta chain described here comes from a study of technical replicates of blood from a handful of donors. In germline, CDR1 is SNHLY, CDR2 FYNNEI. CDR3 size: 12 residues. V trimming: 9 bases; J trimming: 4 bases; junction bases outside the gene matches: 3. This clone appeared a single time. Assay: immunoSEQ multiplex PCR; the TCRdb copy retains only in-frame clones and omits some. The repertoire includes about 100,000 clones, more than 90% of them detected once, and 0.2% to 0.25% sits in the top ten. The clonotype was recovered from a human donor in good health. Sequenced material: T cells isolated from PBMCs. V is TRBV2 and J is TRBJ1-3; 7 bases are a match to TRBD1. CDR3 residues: CASGTVGNTIYF. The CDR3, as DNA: TGTGCCAGTGGGACAGTAGGAAACACCATATATTTT.